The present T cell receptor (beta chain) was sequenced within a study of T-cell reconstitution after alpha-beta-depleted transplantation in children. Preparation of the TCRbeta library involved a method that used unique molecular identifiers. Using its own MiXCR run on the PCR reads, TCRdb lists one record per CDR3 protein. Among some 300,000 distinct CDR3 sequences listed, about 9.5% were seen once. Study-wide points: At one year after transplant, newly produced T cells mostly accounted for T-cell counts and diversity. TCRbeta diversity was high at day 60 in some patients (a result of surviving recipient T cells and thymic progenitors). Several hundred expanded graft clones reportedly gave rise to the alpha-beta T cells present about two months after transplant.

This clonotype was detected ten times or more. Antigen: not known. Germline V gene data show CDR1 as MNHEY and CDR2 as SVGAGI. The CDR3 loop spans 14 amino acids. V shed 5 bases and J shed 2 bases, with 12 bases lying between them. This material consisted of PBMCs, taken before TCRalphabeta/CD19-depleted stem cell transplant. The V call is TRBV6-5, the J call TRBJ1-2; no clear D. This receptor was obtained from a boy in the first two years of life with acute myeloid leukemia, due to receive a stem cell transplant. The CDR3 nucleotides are TGTGCCAGCAGTCACTACGCGATAAACTATGGCTACACCTTC. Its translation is CASSHYAINYGYTF.